This TCR beta chain was documented in a study of T cells in Graves' hyperthyroidism and ophthalmopathy. This clonotype was recorded at least ten times. Fresh peripheral blood, around 10 ml of it, supplied the PBMCs. V was cut by 1 base and J by 2 bases, with 9 bases left in between. The CDR3 extends over 15 amino acids. Germline V gene sequence: CDR1 SNHLY, CDR2 FYNNEI. TCR beta CDR3 regions were amplified from RNA. HTBI primers were used for first-round RT-PCR of the TCR CDR3. TCRdb passed the multiplex PCR reads through MiXCR, listing each CDR3 protein once. Here the sample spans hundreds of thousands of distinct CDR3 sequences, roughly a sixth being singletons.

V is TRBV2 and J is TRBJ1-5; no definite D call. What was sequenced was blood. The origin of this receptor is a woman aged 40 to 50 with Graves' ophthalmopathy. The CDR3 DNA is TGTGCCAGCAGTGAAGGCGTGCAGGGCAATCAGCCCCAGCATTTT. Protein product: CASSEGVQGNQPQHF.